This TCR beta chain came from a study of blood T cells in healthy people across ages. General study points: The study lacked donor CMV status, which possibly confounded expanded clonotype changes. Without sorted subsets, naive and antigen-experienced compartments could not be conclusively compared.

Then a second PCR, running about 6 to 12 cycles, was carried out with a sample-barcoded 5' primer and a J-beta primer mix. TCRdb independently ran MiXCR on the 5' RACE reads; one entry per CDR3 protein. The table has some 1,500,000 distinct CDR3 sequences, approximately 42% seen once; the top ten hold just over 4%. The people who gave samples were healthy Caucasians from Russia, aged roughly 6 to 90. Total RNA amounts of at least 6 micrograms were extracted per sample. In regard to this clonotype: Its target is unknown.

V was clipped by 0 bases and J by 2 bases, with 11 bases between them. The germline CDR1 and CDR2 sequences are DFQATT and SNEGSKA (reference sequence). This CDR3 has 15 amino acids. Sequencing was performed on blood. The chain carries TRBV20-1 and TRBJ1-5; D remains unclear. The receptor was derived from a woman aged 18-30 years in good health. CDR3 coding DNA: TGCAGTGCTAGAGAGCCCGTTAGGGGCAATCAGCCCCAGCATTTT. Translated, it gives CSAREPVRGNQPQHF.